Below are 8 T cell receptor beta chains sequenced from a single sample in a study of tumor and adjacent non-tumor tissue in lung cancer. The library came from three nested PCR rounds adapted from ARM-PCR protocols. Via MiXCR, TCRdb re-called the multiplex PCR reads, giving one row per CDR3 protein. The sample has 40,000 to 55,000 distinct CDR3 sequences, 74% seen once. No cell sorting was done before RNA was extracted from the tissue. This non-tumor lung sample came from over 3 cm beyond the tumor edge. Sequencing used distant non-tumor lung tissue. Receptors were obtained from a woman aged 60 to 75 with non-small cell lung cancer.

V gene TRBV12-3 or TRBV12-4 combines with J gene TRBJ2-5; D uncertain. The V and J ends lost 6 bases and 4 bases respectively, with 12 bases between them. This CDR3 comprises 13 residues. The CDR3 DNA reads as TGTGCCAGCAGCTATGGCGAGGCAGAGACCCAGTACTTC. It translates to CASSYGEAETQYF.

This clonotype showed up just a few times. One end of the junction is discordant with germline, which a read error may explain. This chain connects TRBV20-1 to TRBJ1-2; TRBD1 matches 10 bases. The CDR3 has 12 residues. The germline V gene encodes CDR1 DFQATT and CDR2 SNEGSKA (reference sequence). The CDR3 DNA follows: TGCAGTGCTGAAGGACAGGGGGTCGGCTACATCTTC. Its protein product is CSAEGQGVGYIF.

As regards this clonotype: A read error may produce the germline difference seen at one junction end. J is TRBJ2-4 and V is TRBV6-2 or TRBV6-3; unclear D gene. Per the germline V gene, CDR1 is MNHEY and CDR2 is SVGEGT. The CDR3 consists of 13 residues. The CDR3 DNA reads as TGTGCCAGCCGTTACGATGTCCAAAACACTCAGTACTTT. Translation gives CASRYDVQNTQYF.

This clonotype was picked up a small number of times. At one boundary the junction diverges from the germline segment, which might be a read error. The chain joins TRBV11-2 to TRBJ2-7, with TRBD1 as a possible D gene (6 bases). Germline V gene lookup returns CDR1 SGHAT and CDR2 FQNNGV. The CDR3 loop spans 15 amino acids. The CDR3 DNA reads as TGTGCCAGCAGCTCAGGAGCAGGGACATACTACGAGCATTACTTC. It codes for CASSSGAGTYYEHYF. The complete variable domain, with remaining parts taken from reference TRBV11-2 and TRBJ2-7, reads EAGVAQSPRYKIIEKRQSVAFWCNPISGHATLYWYQQILGQGPKLLIQFQNNGVVDDSQLPKDRFSAERLKGVDSTLKIQPAKLEDSAVYLCASSSGAGTYYEHYFGPGTRLTVT.

Comments on this clonotype: The junction departs from the called germline gene at one end, perhaps through a read error. The chain joins TRBV6-6 to TRBJ2-1, with a tentative D call TRBD2 (5 bases). The CDR3 totals 14 residues. CDR1 is MNHNY, CDR2 SVGAGI, per germline (reference sequence). CDR3 coding DNA: TGTACCAGCAGTTACGAGGGAGCCTTCAGTGAGCAGTTCTTC. Its protein product is CTSSYEGAFSEQFF.

Concerning this clonotype itself: At one boundary the junction diverges from the germline segment, which might be a read error. The V gene is TRBV4-2, the J gene TRBJ2-5, with D possibly matching TRBD1 (5 bases). This CDR3 region has 15 residues. Per germline, CDR1 LGHNA and CDR2 YNFKEQ. The CDR3 sequence: CACSQDKGNRETQYF. In nucleotides, the CDR3 is TGTGCCTGCAGCCAAGATAAGGGGAATCGAGAGACCCAGTACTTC.

Worth noting for this clonotype: A read error may produce the germline difference seen at one junction end. The chain couples TRBV5-6 to TRBJ2-6; weak D call: TRBD1 (6 bases). The CDR3 loop spans 15 amino acids. CDR1 is SGHDT, CDR2 YYEEEE, per germline. DNA for the CDR3: TGTGCCAGCAGCTTCAGGGGTACTGGGGCCAACGTCCCGACTTTC. It codes for CASSFRGTGANVPTF.

A remark on this clonotype: At one end the junction does not follow the germline gene, possibly because of a read error. The rearrangement joins TRBV6-1 to TRBJ2-4, with D maybe TRBD2 (5 bases). There are 16 residues in the CDR3. Germline CDR1 MNHNS, CDR2 SASEGT. DNA for the CDR3: TGTGCCAGCAATGAAGAGGGTCGGGGAGTCAAAAACATTCAGTACTTC. Protein sequence: CASNEEGRGVKNIQYF.